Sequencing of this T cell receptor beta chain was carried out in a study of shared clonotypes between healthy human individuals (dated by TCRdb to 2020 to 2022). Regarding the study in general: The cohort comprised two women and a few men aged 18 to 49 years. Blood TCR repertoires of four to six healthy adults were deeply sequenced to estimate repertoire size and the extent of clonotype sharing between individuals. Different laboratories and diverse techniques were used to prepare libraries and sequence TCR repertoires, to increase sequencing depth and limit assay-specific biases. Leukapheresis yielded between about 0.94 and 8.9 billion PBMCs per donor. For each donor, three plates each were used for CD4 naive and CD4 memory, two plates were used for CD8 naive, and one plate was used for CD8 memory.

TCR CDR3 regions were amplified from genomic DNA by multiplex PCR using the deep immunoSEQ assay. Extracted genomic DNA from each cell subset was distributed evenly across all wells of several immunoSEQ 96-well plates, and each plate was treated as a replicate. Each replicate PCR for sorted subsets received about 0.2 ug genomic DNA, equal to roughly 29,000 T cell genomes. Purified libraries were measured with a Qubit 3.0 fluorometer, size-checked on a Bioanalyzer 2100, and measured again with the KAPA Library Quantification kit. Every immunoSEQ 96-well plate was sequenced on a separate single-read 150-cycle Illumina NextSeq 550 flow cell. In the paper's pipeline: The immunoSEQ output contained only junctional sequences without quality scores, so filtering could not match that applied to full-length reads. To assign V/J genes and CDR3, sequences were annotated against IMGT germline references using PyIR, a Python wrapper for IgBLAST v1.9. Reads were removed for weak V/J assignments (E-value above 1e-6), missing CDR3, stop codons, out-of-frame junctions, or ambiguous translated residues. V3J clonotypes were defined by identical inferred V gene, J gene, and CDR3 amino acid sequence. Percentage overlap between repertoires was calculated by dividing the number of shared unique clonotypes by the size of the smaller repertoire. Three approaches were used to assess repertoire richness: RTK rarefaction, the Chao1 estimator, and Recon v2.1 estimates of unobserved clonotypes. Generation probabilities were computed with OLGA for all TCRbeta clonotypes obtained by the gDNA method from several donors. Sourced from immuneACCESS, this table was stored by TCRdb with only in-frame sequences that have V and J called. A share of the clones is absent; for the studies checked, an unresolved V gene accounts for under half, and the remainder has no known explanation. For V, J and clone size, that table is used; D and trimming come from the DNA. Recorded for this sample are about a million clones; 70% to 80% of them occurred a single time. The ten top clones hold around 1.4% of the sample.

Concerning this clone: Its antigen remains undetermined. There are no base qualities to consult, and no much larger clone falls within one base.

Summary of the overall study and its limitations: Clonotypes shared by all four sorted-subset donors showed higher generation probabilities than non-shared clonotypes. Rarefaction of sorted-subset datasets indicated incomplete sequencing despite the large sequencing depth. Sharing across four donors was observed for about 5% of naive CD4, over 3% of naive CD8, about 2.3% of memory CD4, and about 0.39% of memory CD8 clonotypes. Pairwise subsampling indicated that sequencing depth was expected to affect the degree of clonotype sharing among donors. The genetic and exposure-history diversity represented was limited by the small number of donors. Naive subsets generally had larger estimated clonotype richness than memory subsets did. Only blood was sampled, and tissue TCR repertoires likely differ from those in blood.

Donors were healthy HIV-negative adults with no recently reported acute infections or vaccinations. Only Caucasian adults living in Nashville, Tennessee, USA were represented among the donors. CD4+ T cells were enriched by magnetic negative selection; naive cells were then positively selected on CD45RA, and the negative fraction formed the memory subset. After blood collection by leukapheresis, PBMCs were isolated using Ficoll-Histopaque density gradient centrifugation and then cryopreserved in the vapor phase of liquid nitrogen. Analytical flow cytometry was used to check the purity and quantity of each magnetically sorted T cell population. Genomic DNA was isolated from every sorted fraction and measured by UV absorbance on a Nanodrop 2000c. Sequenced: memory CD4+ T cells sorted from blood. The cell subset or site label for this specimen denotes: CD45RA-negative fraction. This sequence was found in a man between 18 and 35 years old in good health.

In nucleotides, the sequence is TGTGCCAGCAGTTTGGGAAGGGCGGGCAGGAAGAACACCGGGGAGCTGTTTTTT. This codes for CASSLGRAGRKNTGELFF. The rearranged chain carries TRBV27 and TRBJ2-2; matching of 5 bases hints at TRBD2 as the D gene. The germline V gene encodes CDR1 MNHEY and CDR2 SMNVEV (reference sequence). Trimming at the junction amounts to 3 bases on V and 1 base on J, and the germline ends lie 18 bases apart. Reading from cysteine to phenylalanine, the CDR3 counts 18 amino acids. CDR3 DNA is the only sequence kept; it has 54 bases, read in frame from the first base.